Listed here are 26 T cell receptor beta chains from one sample, sequenced in a study of blood T cells in healthy people across ages (dated by TCRdb to the mid-2010s). Library preparation was by 5' RACE. TCRdb records Illumina HiSeq 2500 as the sequencer. A second roughly 7 to 11 cycle PCR used a sample-barcoded 5' primer and a J-beta primer mix. The public sequencing data were trimmed at Q25 with fastp and processed into clonotypes with MiXCR by TCRdb, which kept only in-frame beta chains. Rows matching on CDR3 protein sequence are summarized as one entry with the most common DNA and genes. The sample table lists just under 900,000 distinct CDR3 sequences, 29% of them with a count of one. Roughly 17% of the sample belongs to the ten largest clones. Sequenced input: blood. All receptors come from an elderly woman in good health.

This clonotype was counted ten times or more. This rearrangement joins TRBV11-2 to TRBJ2-7; D may be TRBD2 (7 bases). The germline gives CDR1 SGHAT, CDR2 FQNNGV. This CDR3 is built from 15 residues. Trimming pared 0 bases from V and 6 bases from J, leaving 15 bases between. The CDR3 loop is CASSLEKGGGVEQYF. As DNA, the CDR3 is TGTGCCAGCAGCTTAGAAAAGGGCGGGGGCGTCGAGCAGTACTTC.

V usage is TRBV5-5 and J usage is TRBJ1-2, with D maybe TRBD1 (6 bases). The CDR3 spans 15 residues. Per the germline V gene, CDR1 is SGHKS and CDR2 is YYEKEE (reference sequence). V lost 0 bases and J lost 5, with 14 bases in between. CDR3 amino acids: CASSLEGHRTYGYTF. In DNA, the CDR3 is TGTGCCAGCAGCTTGGAGGGACACCGGACGTATGGCTACACCTTC.

CDR3: CASSRGSGETQYF. CDR3 DNA: TGTGCCAGCAGCAGGGGGTCGGGAGAGACCCAGTACTTC. The chain employs TRBV7-2 and TRBJ2-5; possible D gene TRBD1, 6 bases. This CDR3 region has 13 residues. The V end was cut by 5 bases, the J end by 4 bases, with 11 bases between. Germline V gene data show CDR1 as SGHTA and CDR2 as FQGNSA.

With respect to this clonotype: With a much larger clone just one base away, this may be a read error. The chain has TRBV20-1 and TRBJ2-7, with D perhaps matching TRBD1 or TRBD2 (5 bases each). In germline, CDR1 is DFQATT, CDR2 SNEGSKA (reference sequence). CDR3 length equals 13 residues. V was shortened by 3 bases and J by 7 bases, with 16 bases between the two germline ends. The CDR3 DNA follows: TGCAGTGCTAGTGTCGGGGCTAACAATGAGCAGTACTTC. Translated, it gives CSASVGANNEQYF.

This clonotype showed up just once. The V and J genes are TRBV5-1 and TRBJ2-3, with D possibly being TRBD2 (6 bases). Germline V gene data show CDR1 as SGHRS and CDR2 as YFSETQ. This CDR3 is 16 amino acids long. Trimming shortened V by 3 bases and J by 1 base, and 15 bases separated the two germline ends. CDR3 in DNA: TGCGCCAGCAGCTCCGCCAGCCCGGGAGGCACAGATACGCAGTATTTT. Its protein is CASSSASPGGTDTQYF.

This clonotype was detected many times. This chain links TRBV5-1 with TRBJ2-7; 7 nucleotides match TRBD1. Germline assignment: CDR1 SGHRS and CDR2 YFSETQ. The V and J ends lost 4 bases and 2 bases, in that order; junction bases with no gene match: 3. CDR3 length equals 13 residues. CDR3 loop: CASSTGQPYEQYF. Written as DNA, the CDR3 is TGCGCCAGCAGCACGGGACAGCCCTACGAGCAGTACTTC.

This clonotype appeared many times. This rearrangement joins TRBV11-2 to TRBJ2-6; D possibly uses TRBD1 or TRBD2 (6 bases each). V lost 2 bases and J 0 bases, leaving 17 bases between the germline ends. Germline lookup yields CDR1 SGHAT and CDR2 FQNNGV. The CDR3 runs 19 residues. CDR3 sequence: CASSLNGGQVGSGANVLTF. The CDR3 DNA sequence: TGTGCCAGCAGCTTAAATGGGGGGCAGGTCGGCTCTGGGGCCAACGTCCTGACTTTC.

V and J are TRBV28 and TRBJ2-1, with 9 bases that match TRBD2. The CDR3 extends over 15 amino acids. Per the germline V gene, CDR1 is MDHEN and CDR2 is SYDVKM. V lost 6 bases, J lost 2 bases, and 5 bases stayed unmatched. Here the CDR3 DNA reads TGTGCCAGCAGGCCTATAGCGGGAGCCTACAATGAGCAGTTCTTC. It yields the protein CASRPIAGAYNEQFF.

The V and J genes are TRBV6-5 and TRBJ1-1, with unresolved D. This CDR3 region has 14 residues. V shed 3 bases and J shed 1 base, with 9 bases lying between them. The germline V gene encodes CDR1 MNHEY and CDR2 SVGAGI. This chain's CDR3 is CASSYSDKNTEAFF. The CDR3 nucleotides read TGTGCCAGCAGTTATTCAGACAAGAACACTGAAGCTTTCTTT.

This clonotype has ten or more counts. The rearrangement uses TRBV21-1 and TRBJ2-7; TRBD2 is the table's D call and was not checked against the DNA. TRBV21-1 is reported as a pseudogene. The CDR3 is 16 residues long. Here the CDR3 DNA reads TGTGCCAGCAGCGAACCTCTAGCGGTCCCTTCCTACGAGCAGTACTTC. Encoded protein: CASSEPLAVPSYEQYF.

This clonotype occurred many times. The V and J genes are TRBV7-9 and TRBJ2-6; D perhaps matches TRBD1 (5 bases). Trimming shortened V by 3 bases and J by 0 bases, and 9 bases separated the two germline ends. Germline assignment: CDR1 SEHNR and CDR2 FQNEAQ (reference sequence). The CDR3 runs 16 residues. DNA for the CDR3: TGTGCCAGCAGCTTCAAGACAGTCTCTGGGGCCAACGTCCTGACTTTC. Translation: CASSFKTVSGANVLTF.

The chain is built from TRBV19 and TRBJ2-3; 8 nucleotides agree with TRBD2. V shed 1 base and J 2 bases; nucleotides not matched to a gene: 5. Per the germline V gene, CDR1 is LNHDA and CDR2 is SQIVND (reference sequence). This CDR3 comprises 16 residues. Written as DNA, the CDR3 is TGTGCCAGTAGTATAGTTAGCGGGGCCAACACAGATACGCAGTATTTT. Translated, it gives CASSIVSGANTDTQYF.

Comments on this clonotype: A read error may explain this, as a much larger clone is one base away. The genes are TRBV6-2 or TRBV6-3 and TRBJ2-3; tentatively, D is TRBD1 or TRBD2 (5 bases each). The CDR3 spans 16 residues. The V and J ends lost 7 bases and 4 bases respectively, with 21 bases between them. CDR1 is MNHEY and CDR2 is SVGEGT in the germline V gene. The CDR3 coding sequence is TGTGCCAGCACCGAGGGACGGCATCTGCCCGCAGATACGCAGTATTTT. Amino acids: CASTEGRHLPADTQYF.

Concerning this clonotype: The junction and the germline gene differ at one end; a read error may be behind it. V gene TRBV7-2 combines with J gene TRBJ1-4; TRBD1 aligns across 11 bases. The CDR3 runs 16 residues. The germline V gene has CDR1 SGHTA and CDR2 FQGNSA. As DNA, the CDR3 is TGTGCCTGCAGCCCGGACAGGGGGCTTGCTAATGAAAAACTGTTTTTT. Encoded protein: CACSPDRGLANEKLFF.

The rearrangement joins TRBV3-1 to TRBJ2-1, with 13 bases matching TRBD2. Trimming at V came to 4 bases and at J to 15 bases, leaving 6 bases not matched to a gene. Germline lookup yields CDR1 LGHDT and CDR2 YNNKEL (reference sequence). This CDR3 is built from 13 residues. The CDR3 here is CASSPTSGGAGFF. The CDR3 region has the DNA TGTGCCAGCAGCCCTACTAGCGGGGGGGCTGGGTTCTTC.

V and J are TRBV2 and TRBJ2-5; 10 bases fit TRBD1. This CDR3 contains 15 residues. In germline, CDR1 is SNHLY, CDR2 FYNNEI. The J segment lost 5 bases and the V segment lost 5 bases, leaving 8 bases of the junction unmatched. The CDR3 protein is CASSSGTGVWETQYF. In DNA form, the CDR3 reads TGTGCCAGCAGTTCCGGGACAGGGGTGTGGGAGACCCAGTACTTC.

As concerns this clonotype: This may be a read error, as it is one base from a much larger clone. This chain links TRBV5-1 with TRBJ2-1; 8 bases align to TRBD1. Germline values: CDR1 SGHRS, CDR2 YFSETQ. This CDR3 comprises 15 residues. CDR3 bases: TGCGCCAGCAGCAAGACAGGGGTTTTCTACGATGAGCAGTTCTTC. Translated, it gives CASSKTGVFYDEQFF.

This clonotype was counted only a few times. The rearrangement uses TRBV6-2 or TRBV6-3 and TRBJ2-5; D tentatively reads TRBD1 or TRBD2 (5 bases each). The CDR3 runs to 15 residues. Germline loops: CDR1 MNHEY, CDR2 SVGEGT. The V and J ends lost 7 bases and 1 base respectively, with 16 bases between them. CDR3 nucleotides: TGTGCCAGCAAGAAGAGGGGAACGATCCAAGAGACCCAGTACTTC. It is translated as CASKKRGTIQETQYF.

This clonotype was recorded many times. Possible read error: a much larger clone is one base away. The chain carries TRBV9 and TRBJ2-5; no firm D call. Trimming pared 0 bases from V and 4 bases from J, leaving 4 bases between. CDR3 length: 12 residues. Germline V gives CDR1 SGDLS, CDR2 YYNGEE. This CDR3 is CASSVAGETQYF. Written as DNA, the CDR3 is TGTGCCAGCAGCGTAGCAGGAGAGACCCAGTACTTC.

The chain carries TRBV7-2 and TRBJ2-5; D possibly matches TRBD1 or TRBD2 (5 bases each). The DNA end favors TRBJ2-7, so the J call may be wrong. There are 15 residues in the CDR3. Germline values: CDR1 SGHTA, CDR2 FQGNSA. As DNA, the CDR3 is TGTGCCAGCAGCTTAGGGGGGAGTATGGGGAGCGAGCAGTACTTC. It encodes CASSLGGSMGSEQYF.

In its sample, this clonotype was seen once. Compared with germline, one end of the junction differs, possibly owing to a read error. The chain uses TRBV28 and TRBJ1-1, with D possibly matching TRBD1 (5 bases). The CDR3 sequence is 14 residues long. Germline V gene sequence: CDR1 MDHEN, CDR2 SYDVKM. CDR3 sequence (DNA): TGTGCCAGCAGCTCGGGGGAGACGAACACTAAAGCTTTCTTT. Protein product: CASSSGETNTKAFF.

This chain uses TRBV2 with TRBJ2-1; 10 nucleotides line up with TRBD2. V lost 4 bases to trimming and J lost 13 bases; unmatched junction nucleotides: 19. Germline values: CDR1 SNHLY, CDR2 FYNNEI. This CDR3 has 17 amino acids. In DNA, the CDR3 is TGTGCCAGCAGTGGTGCCTATCTAGCGGGGGAAAAAGAGGCCCAGTTCTTC. Protein product: CASSGAYLAGEKEAQFF.

This clonotype was observed at least ten times. The V and J genes are TRBV5-1 and TRBJ2-1; 11 bases match TRBD2. CDR3 size: 16 residues. Trimming at V came to 3 bases and at J to 5 bases, leaving 7 bases not matched to a gene. Germline V gives CDR1 SGHRS, CDR2 YFSETQ. The CDR3 here is CASSYVAGGPDNEQFF. In nucleotides, the CDR3 is TGCGCCAGCAGCTACGTAGCGGGGGGGCCGGACAATGAGCAGTTCTTC.

In regard to this clonotype: This sequence may be a read error, since a much larger clone differs from it by one base. This chain connects TRBV3-1 to TRBJ2-4; D is unresolved. The J call may be faulty, since TRBJ2-7 better matches the DNA end. CDR3 size: 14 residues. Germline CDR1 is LGHDT and CDR2 is YNNKEL (reference sequence). This chain's CDR3 is CASGHWTASYEQYF. The CDR3 nucleotides read TGTGCCAGCGGCCATTGGACGGCGAGTTACGAGCAGTACTTC.

V is TRBV20-1 and J is TRBJ2-1; 10 nucleotides match TRBD2. V was pared by 0 bases and J by 4 bases, with 6 bases of the junction left unmatched. This CDR3 comprises 16 residues. CDR1 and CDR2 from the germline V gene are DFQATT and SNEGSKA (reference sequence). The CDR3: CSAREVAGGIYNEQFF. CDR3 nucleotides: TGCAGTGCTAGAGAGGTAGCGGGGGGTATTTACAATGAGCAGTTCTTC.

In its sample, this clonotype was seen many times. The rearrangement joins TRBV28 to TRBJ2-7, with D possibly matching TRBD1 (6 bases). CDR1 is MDHEN, CDR2 SYDVKM, per germline. This CDR3 contains 11 residues. Trimming cost V 8 bases and J 3 bases, with 8 bases left between them. Here the CDR3 DNA reads TGTGCCAGCGGACAGAACTACGAGCAGTACTTC. Protein: CASGQNYEQYF. The whole variable domain, remainder taken from reference TRBV28 and TRBJ2-7, is DVKVTQSSRYLVKRTGEKVFLECVQDMDHENMFWYRQDPGLGLRLIYFSYDVKMKEKGDIPEGYSVSREKKERFSLILESASTNQTSMYLCASGQNYEQYFGPGTRLTVT.